Listed below are T cell receptor beta chains from one sample, sequenced in a study of early T cells in non-severe SARS-CoV-2 infection. TCRdb re-called the 5' RACE reads with MiXCR, one entry per CDR3 protein. Altogether more than 25,000 distinct CDR3 sequences are present, about 4.6% being singletons, with the ten largest covering approximately 5%. The material was whole blood, obtained at baseline. The receptors shown here come from an adult who was a healthcare worker with PCR-confirmed SARS-CoV-2 infection or an uninfected control (not recorded which). The CDR3 runs from the conserved cysteine through the conserved F or W. The D gene is left open where the match is weak. Not all rows give a size; the values are once, few, many and, for expanded clones, a class.

cdr3_length	v_call	d_call	j_call	clone_size	cdr3_nt	cdr3_aa
13	TRBV4-2	.	TRBJ2-7	many	TGTGCCAGCAGTCGGCAGGGAAACTACGAGCAGTACTTC	CASSRQGNYEQYF
16	TRBV7-9	TRBD2	TRBJ2-1	many	TGTGCCAGCAGCAGTCCTCTGCGACTAGCCGGGGAGGAGCAGTTCTTC	CASSSPLRLAGEEQFF
17	TRBV7-6	TRBD1	TRBJ2-5	.	TGTGCCAGCAGCTTAGGTTCAAAACCGGGACAGGGGGAGACCCAGTACTTC	CASSLGSKPGQGETQYF
16	TRBV11-2	.	TRBJ2-5	many	TGTGCCAGCAGCCGACCCTCGGACAAGAAACAAGAGACCCAGTACTTC	CASSRPSDKKQETQYF
16	TRBV4-3	.	TRBJ2-7	many	TGCGCCAGCAGCCAAGATCCCCGACAGGTGACCTACGAGCAGTACTTC	CASSQDPRQVTYEQYF
15	TRBV7-9	.	TRBJ1-2	many	TGTGCCAGCAGCTTAGTTACCAGGGGAAAGCATGGCTACACCTTC	CASSLVTRGKHGYTF
16	TRBV19	TRBD1	TRBJ2-5	many	TGTGCCAGTAGTACCTCGACAGGGAGCCAGGAAGAGACCCAGTACTTC	CASSTSTGSQEETQYF
14	TRBV5-6	.	TRBJ1-5	many	TGTGCCAGCAGCTTGATAAGGCTTCTTCAGCCCCAGCATTTT	CASSLIRLLQPQHF
12	TRBV20-1	.	TRBJ2-2	many	TGCAGTGCTGCTAGACCAACCGGGGAGCTGTTTTTT	CSAARPTGELFF
16	TRBV12-3/TRBV12-4	TRBD2	TRBJ2-3	many	TGTGCCAGCAATCAGCGGGGGGGCCGGGCCACAGATACGCAGTATTTT	CASNQRGGRATDTQYF
15	TRBV28	TRBD1	TRBJ1-5	medium-sized	TGTGCCAGCAGTTTAAGGGGGCGCGGCAATCAGCCCCAGCATTTT	CASSLRGRGNQPQHF
16	TRBV7-9	.	TRBJ1-3	many	TGTGCCAGCAGCTTAGCTGGACAGTACTCTGGAAACACCATATATTTT	CASSLAGQYSGNTIYF
14	TRBV7-8	.	TRBJ2-7	many	TGTGCCAGCAGCTTTGGGGACGGAGTGGGCGAGCAGTACTTC	CASSFGDGVGEQYF
15	TRBV4-3	TRBD2	TRBJ2-1	.	TGCGCCAGCAGCCTGACTAGCGGGAGATCGAATGAGCAGTTCTTC	CASSLTSGRSNEQFF
13	TRBV18	.	TRBJ2-7	many	TGTGCCAGCTCACCCCAGGGCGCCTACGAGCAGTACTTC	CASSPQGAYEQYF
17	TRBV9	.	TRBJ2-3	many	TGTGCCAGCAGCCCCGCGGGGCGGGTCTCTAGCACAGATACGCAGTATTTT	CASSPAGRVSSTDTQYF
14	TRBV7-2	.	TRBJ2-7	many	TGTGCCAGCAGCTTAAGCAGGATGGCCTACGAGCAGTACTTC	CASSLSRMAYEQYF
17	TRBV18	.	TRBJ2-7	many	TGTGCCAGCTCACCACTTGCTCGTCAGGGCAGCTCCTACGAGCAGTACTTC	CASSPLARQGSSYEQYF
15	TRBV7-9	.	TRBJ1-4	many	TGTGCCAGCAGCTTAGAGACAGGCAGGGCCGGAAAACTGTTTTTT	CASSLETGRAGKLFF
14	TRBV7-3	.	TRBJ2-3	many	TGTGCCAGCAGCTTAGACAGGACGCATGGTACGCAGTATTTT	CASSLDRTHGTQYF
15	TRBV13	TRBD1	TRBJ2-5	medium-sized	TGTGCCAGCAGCCTCAGACGGGGACAGCAAGAGACCCAGTACTTC	CASSLRRGQQETQYF
16	TRBV18	.	TRBJ2-2	many	TGTGCCAGCTCACCCTACCATCAGGCGAGCACCGGGGAGCTGTTTTTT	CASSPYHQASTGELFF
14	TRBV24-1	.	TRBJ2-3	many	TGTGCCACCAGTGATTCCCAGTTGTTGGATACGCAGTATTTT	CATSDSQLLDTQYF
14	TRBV20-1	TRBD1	TRBJ1-2	many	TGCAGTGCTGCGGCGTTGGGACAGGTTTATGGCTACACCTTC	CSAAALGQVYGYTF
14	TRBV24-1	.	TRBJ2-2	.	TGTGCCACCAGTGATTATGGGGAAACCGGGGAGCTGTTTTTT	CATSDYGETGELFF
15	TRBV6-1	TRBD2	TRBJ2-5	.	TGTGCCAGCAGTGAAGTCGGCGGGGGGTATAGGGCCCAGTACTTC	CASSEVGGGYRAQYF
11	TRBV5-8	.	TRBJ2-5	many	TGTGCCAGCAGCTTGATAGAGACCCAGTACTTC	CASSLIETQYF
14	TRBV5-6	.	TRBJ2-5	many	TGTGCCAGCAGCTTGAACGTCGGACAAGAGACCCAGTACTTC	CASSLNVGQETQYF
19	TRBV6-5	TRBD2	TRBJ2-1	many	TGTGCCAGCAGCAAGCCTAGCGGAAGATTTCTAAGCTCCTACAATGAGCAGTTCTTC	CASSKPSGRFLSSYNEQFF
13	TRBV20-1	.	TRBJ1-1	many	TGCAGTGCTAGAGATGAGAAGGTAGCCGCAGCTTTCTTT	CSARDEKVAAAFF
20	TRBV10-1	.	TRBJ1-1	many	TGCGCCAGCAGTGAGTCGCCAGGCATATTGACAGGACTAAGGAACACTGAAGCTTTCTTT	CASSESPGILTGLRNTEAFF
13	TRBV10-3	.	TRBJ1-2	many	TGTGCCACTATTGGACAGCAACACTATGGCTACACCTTC	CATIGQQHYGYTF
15	TRBV18	TRBD1	TRBJ2-5	few	TGTGCCAGCTCACGACCGACAGGGGGCGGAGAGACCCAGTACTTC	CASSRPTGGGETQYF
13	TRBV29-1	TRBD1	TRBJ1-1	many	TGCAGCGTCGCACAGGGGGCAGGGGCTGAAGCTTTCTTT	CSVAQGAGAEAFF
12	TRBV7-9	.	TRBJ2-7	few	TGTGCCAGCAGCCTCGACATTTACGAGCAGTACTTC	CASSLDIYEQYF
14	TRBV7-8	.	TRBJ1-1	.	TGTGCCAGCAGCTTCGGGGAGCTAAACACTGAAGCTTTCTTT	CASSFGELNTEAFF
13	TRBV29-1	.	TRBJ1-2	many	TGCAGCGTTAACGGTGAAGTTAACTATGGCTACACCTTC	CSVNGEVNYGYTF
15	TRBV20-1	.	TRBJ2-4	.	TGCAGTGCTAAAACTGATCTTGGAGCCAAAAACATTCAGTACTTC	CSAKTDLGAKNIQYF
15	TRBV7-2	.	TRBJ2-7	many	TGTGCCAGCAGCCCTCATTTTTCCAAGCACTACGAGCAGTACTTC	CASSPHFSKHYEQYF